The 19 T cell receptor beta chains below come from one sample, sequenced in a study of T-cell reconstitution after alpha-beta-depleted transplantation in children. For TCRbeta, the library was prepared with unique molecular identifiers. One entry per CDR3 protein results from TCRdb running MiXCR on the PCR reads. The repertoire consists of 500,000 to 650,000 distinct CDR3 sequences, with 10% to 15% occurring once and the leading ten covering 2.2%. The material sequenced was PBMCs, mostly from graft donor cells, taken 360 days after TCRalphabeta/CD19-depleted stem cell transplant. The receptors were gathered from a male patient aged 5 to 17 who had a stem cell transplant for acute myeloid leukemia, so the T cells may come from the graft donor.

This clonotype was picked up many times. This rearrangement joins TRBV28 to TRBJ2-1; D remains ambiguous. V was cut by 1 base and J by 2 bases, with 6 bases left in between. The CDR3 is 14 residues long. Germline lookup yields CDR1 MDHEN and CDR2 SYDVKM. Here the CDR3 reads CASSLYGTYNEQFF. DNA of the CDR3: TGTGCCAGCAGTTTATACGGAACCTACAATGAGCAGTTCTTC.

This clonotype was recorded at least ten times. The chain combines TRBV29-1 with TRBJ2-5; weak D call: TRBD2 (5 bases). V was cut by 3 bases and J by 1 base, with 9 bases left in between. This CDR3 region has 13 residues. Looked up from germline, CDR1 is SQVTM and CDR2 is ANQGSEA. This CDR3 is CSVDSGIQETQYF. The CDR3 coding sequence is TGCAGCGTTGATTCGGGGATCCAAGAGACCCAGTACTTC. Based on the CDR3 plus reference TRBV29-1 and TRBJ2-5, the full variable domain is SAVISQKPSRDICQRGTSLTIQCQVDSQVTMMFWYRQQPGQSLTLIATANQGSEATYESGFVIDKFPISRPNLTFSTLTVSNMSPEDSSIYLCSVDSGIQETQYFGPGTRLLVL.

At least ten counts were recorded for this clonotype. The V call is TRBV7-6, the J call TRBJ1-2; maybe TRBD1 (5 bases). Trimming left V 5 bases short and J 4 bases short, with 14 bases between. The length of the CDR3 is 14 residues. Germline CDR1 and CDR2: SGHVS and FNYEAQ. In DNA, the CDR3 is TGTGCCAGCAGCCTTTTGCCGACAGTCTATGGCTACACCTTC. Its translation is CASSLLPTVYGYTF. Full variable domain (missing parts from reference TRBV7-6 and TRBJ1-2): GAGVSQSPRYKVTKRGQDVALRCDPISGHVSLYWYRQALGQGPEFLTYFNYEAQQDKSGLPNDRFSAERPEGSISTLTIQRTEQRDSAMYRCASSLLPTVYGYTFGSGTRLTVV.

This clonotype occurred many times. The rearrangement uses TRBV18 and TRBJ2-2, with D possibly matching TRBD2 (6 bases). With 3 bases removed from V and 11 bases from J, the gap between germline ends came to 13 bases. The germline V gene has CDR1 KGHSH and CDR2 LQKENI. This CDR3 spans 13 amino acids. The CDR3, as DNA: TGTGCCAGCTCACCGTACCGGGACTCCGAGCTGTTTTTT. Amino acids: CASSPYRDSELFF.

This clonotype showed up many times. The chain links TRBV28 to TRBJ1-5; no definite D call. Between the trimmed V and J ends, which lost 6 bases and 6 bases, there was a span of 9 bases. The CDR3 consists of 12 residues. Germline V CDR1 and CDR2: MDHEN, SYDVKM. CDR3 nucleotide sequence: TGTGCCAGCAGCCGGGAACCTCAGCCCCAGCATTTT. Translated, it gives CASSREPQPQHF.

This chain uses TRBV4-3 with TRBJ2-1; D gene unclear. Trimming removed 0 bases from V and 3 bases from J, with 9 bases in between. This CDR3 has 15 amino acids. The germline V gene has CDR1 LGHNA and CDR2 YSLEER. The CDR3 is CASSQDLEGYNEQFF. DNA for the CDR3: TGCGCCAGCAGCCAAGACTTGGAAGGCTACAATGAGCAGTTCTTC.

This clonotype has only a few counts. The V and J genes are TRBV29-1 and TRBJ2-1; 11 positions agree with TRBD2. V dropped 6 bases and J dropped 4; count of bases not matched to a gene: 5. The germline V gene encodes CDR1 SQVTM and CDR2 ANQGSEA. The CDR3 is 14 amino acids. The CDR3 loop reads CSVPGLAVYNEQFF. DNA for the CDR3: TGCAGCGTCCCGGGACTAGCGGTATACAATGAGCAGTTCTTC.

The rearrangement links TRBV20-1 to TRBJ2-7; D might be TRBD2 (7 bases). Trimming pared 3 bases from V and 2 bases from J, leaving 11 bases between. The CDR3 is 13 amino acids. Germline CDR1 and CDR2: DFQATT and SNEGSKA (reference sequence). For the CDR3, the DNA is TGCAGTGCTAGTTGGGGGGGCACCTACGAGCAGTACTTC. Its translation: CSASWGGTYEQYF.

This clonotype was counted a few times. The J gene is TRBJ2-1, the V gene TRBV20-1; 7 nucleotides agree with TRBD2. The ends lost 7 bases at V and 5 bases at J; junction bases unmatched: 8. The CDR3 covers 13 residues. Germline V gives CDR1 DFQATT, CDR2 SNEGSKA (reference sequence). The CDR3 DNA follows: TGCAGTGTGGTGGGAGGGCCCCACAATGAGCAGTTCTTC. Residues: CSVVGGPHNEQFF.

As regards this clonotype: This clone may be a read error of a much larger clone one base away. The gene calls are TRBV20-1 and TRBJ2-7; no clear D gene. The CDR3 consists of 11 residues. Germline V CDR1 and CDR2: DFQATT, SNEGSKA (reference sequence). CDR3 nucleotide sequence: TGCGGCGGCCTACGCTCCTACGAGCAGTACTTC. It specifies CGGLRSYEQYF.

The V call is TRBV3-1, the J call TRBJ2-5; D may be TRBD1 or TRBD2 (5 bases each). V lost 8 bases and J 5 bases, leaving 18 bases between the germline ends. The CDR3 is 14 residues long. CDR1 and CDR2 (germline): LGHDT, YNNKEL (reference sequence). The CDR3 protein is CASRRGAYEETQYF. The CDR3 nucleotides read TGTGCCAGCCGAAGAGGGGCCTATGAGGAGACCCAGTACTTC.

The chain has TRBV29-1 and TRBJ1-2, with unresolved D. V was pared by 3 bases and J by 1 base, with 9 bases between. The germline gives CDR1 SQVTM, CDR2 ANQGSEA. CDR3 length equals 13 residues. Here the CDR3 reads CSVEAPLNYGYTF. The CDR3 nucleotides read TGCAGCGTTGAGGCCCCCCTTAACTATGGCTACACCTTC.

The chain couples TRBV7-9 to TRBJ2-7; a weak D match, TRBD2 (6 bases). The CDR3 runs to 13 residues. The V and J ends lost 3 bases and 2 bases respectively, with 8 bases between them. CDR1 and CDR2 (germline): SEHNR, FQNEAQ (reference sequence). The CDR3 reads CASSFGSPYEQYF. The CDR3 region has the DNA TGTGCCAGCAGCTTCGGGAGTCCCTACGAGCAGTACTTC.

In its sample, this clonotype was seen many times. The chain uses TRBV20-1 and TRBJ1-1, with unresolved D. Per the germline V gene, CDR1 is DFQATT and CDR2 is SNEGSKA (reference sequence). Trimming removed 0 bases from V and 4 bases from J, with 12 bases in between. The CDR3 covers 14 residues. For the CDR3, the DNA is TGCAGTGCTAGAGATTGGAGGACCGGCACTGAAGCTTTCTTT. Residues: CSARDWRTGTEAFF.

This clonotype was seen at least ten times. The chain joins TRBV27 to TRBJ2-7, with D maybe TRBD2 (6 bases). Looked up from germline, CDR1 is MNHEY and CDR2 is SMNVEV (reference sequence). V shed 6 bases and J shed 1 base, with 10 bases lying between them. The CDR3 extends over 13 amino acids. The CDR3 DNA follows: TGTGCCAGCAGACTAGCTAGGTCCTACGAGCAGTACTTC. Translation gives CASRLARSYEQYF.

This clonotype came up many times. The chain carries TRBV7-8 and TRBJ2-2; TRBD2 aligns across 9 bases. The CDR3 totals 18 residues. Looked up from germline, CDR1 is SGHVS and CDR2 is FQNEAQ. V trimming: 3 bases; J trimming: 5 bases; junction bases outside the gene matches: 13. CDR3 sequence reads: CASSLAGGTSFFTGELFF. CDR3 DNA: TGTGCCAGCAGCTTGGCCGGTGGGACTAGCTTTTTTACCGGGGAGCTGTTTTTT.

This clonotype has just one count. The rearrangement links TRBV20-1 to TRBJ2-1, with 9 bases identical to TRBD2. V trimming: 1 base; J trimming: 5 bases; junction bases outside the gene matches: 12. In germline, CDR1 is DFQATT, CDR2 SNEGSKA (reference sequence). The CDR3 is made up of 17 amino acids. The CDR3 sequence: CSARVPVAGVVHNEQFF. The CDR3 DNA follows: TGCAGTGCTAGAGTGCCGGTAGCGGGAGTGGTCCACAATGAGCAGTTCTTC.

This clonotype was detected only a few times. The chain is built from TRBV27 and TRBJ1-1, with D unresolved. The germline gives CDR1 MNHEY, CDR2 SMNVEV (reference sequence). CDR3 length: 17 residues. The V and J ends lost 8 bases and 0 bases respectively, with 22 bases between them. CDR3 nucleotides: TGTGCCAGCCTCTTCCTTGTTCCCGAACGGTTGAACACTGAAGCTTTCTTT. It translates to CASLFLVPERLNTEAFF.

This clonotype was recorded at least ten times. The chain uses TRBV29-1 and TRBJ2-5, with 9 positions matching TRBD1. Germline loops: CDR1 SQVTM, CDR2 ANQGSEA. This CDR3 spans 15 amino acids. V lost 3 bases to trimming and J lost 0 bases; unmatched junction nucleotides: 5. The CDR3 sequence is CSVEVTGGHQETQYF. In DNA form, the CDR3 reads TGCAGCGTTGAGGTGACAGGGGGGCACCAAGAGACCCAGTACTTC.